Sequencing of this T cell receptor (beta chain) was carried out in a study of Tregs in tolerant kidney transplant recipients. Assay used: immunoSEQ multiplex PCR; TCRdb lists only in-frame clones, some missing. The sample yields under 300,000 clones, roughly 84% seen once. Germline-derived CDR1 and CDR2 are SGHDT and YYEEEE. Trimming stripped 3 bases from V and 0 bases from J, with 9 bases between. This CDR3 comprises 14 residues. The specimen was CD4+ T cells from blood. The chain links TRBV5-6 to TRBJ1-1; D remains ambiguous. This receptor was identified in a human donor in good health. In DNA, the CDR3 is TGTGCCAGCAGCTCCTGGACGGTGAACACTGAAGCTTTCTTT. It translates to CASSSWTVNTEAFF.